These T cell receptor beta chains were read from a single sample in a study of shared clonotypes between healthy human individuals. The method was immunoSEQ multiplex PCR; TCRdb's version includes in-frame clones alone and lacks a portion of them. The sample holds 2 million to 2.5 million clones, 80% to 95% seen once. The sample was naive CD4+ T cells from PBMCs. The receptors were gathered from a man between 18 and 29 years old in good health. Some clones in this sample may be carry-over from other donors' samples. The CDR3 runs from the conserved cysteine through the conserved F or W. D genes are given only for firm matches. Where a row states a size, it is once, few, many or the class of an expanded clone; other rows omit it.

J	V	size	D	CDR3	DNA
TRBJ2-1	TRBV19	.	TRBD1	CASSAGQGRDNEQFF	TGTGCCAGTAGTGCCGGACAGGGAAGGGACAATGAGCAGTTCTTC
TRBJ1-2	TRBV4-1	once	TRBD1	CASSQVSGGALGYGYTF	TGCGCCAGCAGCCAAGTGTCAGGGGGCGCGCTTGGATATGGCTACACCTTC
TRBJ2-1	TRBV28	.	TRBD2	CASSARLAGGSISYNEQFF	TGTGCCAGCAGCGCCCGACTAGCGGGAGGTTCGATCTCCTACAATGAGCAGTTCTTC
TRBJ2-7	TRBV5-1	.	.	CASSPGTMLEQYF	TGCGCCAGCAGCCCTGGGACAATGCTCGAGCAGTACTTC
TRBJ2-6	TRBV2	.	.	CASSSEAPGANVLTF	TGTGCCAGCTCCAGTGAGGCTCCTGGGGCCAACGTCCTGACTTTC
TRBJ1-3	TRBV6-5	.	TRBD1	CASRPGQLNTIYF	TGTGCCAGCAGGCCGGGACAGCTAAACACCATATATTTT
TRBJ2-3	TRBV14	.	.	CASSRDWVGTQYF	TGTGCCAGCAGCCGAGACTGGGTTGGTACGCAGTATTTT
TRBJ2-6	TRBV5-1	once	.	CASSLTPSPGANVLTF	TGCGCCAGCAGCTTGACCCCATCACCTGGGGCCAACGTCCTGACTTTC
TRBJ2-3	TRBV6-4	once	.	CASRRTGTDTQYF	TGTGCCAGCAGAAGAACAGGGACAGATACGCAGTATTTT
TRBJ2-4	TRBV27	.	.	CASSLRGADTNLAKNIQYF	TGTGCCAGCAGTTTAAGAGGTGCGGACACCAACCTAGCCAAAAACATTCAGTACTTC
TRBJ2-4	TRBV5-1	.	.	CASSADRTKNIQYF	TGCGCCAGCAGCGCCGACAGAACCAAAAACATTCAGTACTTC
TRBJ2-7	TRBV7-6	.	.	CASSPLSVGEQYF	TGTGCCAGCAGCCCTCTCTCTGTAGGCGAGCAGTACTTC
TRBJ2-3	TRBV6-5	.	.	CASSYIFPGAQYF	TGTGCCAGCAGTTACATCTTTCCCGGCGCGCAGTATTTT
TRBJ2-7	TRBV10-1	.	.	CASSESRDYEQYF	TGCGCCAGCAGTGAGTCGCGGGACTACGAGCAGTACTTC
TRBJ1-1	TRBV6-6	.	.	CASTRTLSGAEAFF	TGTGCCAGCACCAGGACCCTGAGTGGCGCTGAAGCTTTCTTT